This TCR beta chain was sequenced for a study of CD8+ T cells in alopecia areata. Study information: Severity among treated patients was scored by the percentage of scalp area affected.

Described treatment: oral pan-JAK inhibitor, 5-10 mg twice daily. This clone showed up just a few times. The same CDR3 can be traced to other DNA sequences in this sample. Reverse transcription of extracted RNA yielded cDNA, which provided the sequencing template. The method was immunoSEQ multiplex PCR; TCRdb's version includes in-frame clones alone and lacks a portion of them. The sample shows more than 200,000 clones, around 65% of them seen only once. V lost 3 bases, J lost 0 bases, and 3 bases stayed unmatched. Germline loops: CDR1 SQVTM, CDR2 ANQGSEA. The CDR3 loop spans 14 amino acids. V usage is TRBV29-1 and J usage is TRBJ2-3; 7 bases are a match to TRBD2. This receptor was obtained from a human donor with alopecia areata. Sequencing was performed on CD4+ T cells sorted from blood, taken at week 4, from a patient treated with tofacitinib. Written as DNA, the CDR3 is TGCAGCGTTGAGTCTAGCGGCAGCACAGATACGCAGTATTTT. As protein: CSVESSGSTDTQYF.